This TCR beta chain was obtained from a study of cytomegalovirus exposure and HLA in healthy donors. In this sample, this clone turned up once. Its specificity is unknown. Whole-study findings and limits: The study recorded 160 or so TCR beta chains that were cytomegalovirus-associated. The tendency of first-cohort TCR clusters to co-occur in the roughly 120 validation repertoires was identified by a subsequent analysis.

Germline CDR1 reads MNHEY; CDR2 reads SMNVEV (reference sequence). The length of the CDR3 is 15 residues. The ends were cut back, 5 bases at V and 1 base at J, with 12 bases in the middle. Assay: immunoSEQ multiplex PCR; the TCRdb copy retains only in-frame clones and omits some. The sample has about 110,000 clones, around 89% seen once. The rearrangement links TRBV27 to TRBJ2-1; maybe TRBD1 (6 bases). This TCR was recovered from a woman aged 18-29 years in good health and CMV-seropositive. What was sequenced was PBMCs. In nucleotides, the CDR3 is TGTGCCAGCAGTCACCTGGGGGCTTCCTACAATGAGCAGTTCTTC. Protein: CASSHLGASYNEQFF.